The T cell receptor beta chain under discussion was sequenced for a study of T cells in Graves' hyperthyroidism and ophthalmopathy (dated by TCRdb to the late 2010s). Background for the entire study: Peripheral blood samples were taken at the time of initial diagnosis, prior to any treatment. TCR V-J signatures able to tell the groups apart were searched for in a discovery cohort of 90 to 100 patients, of whom roughly 42 had Graves' ophthalmopathy and some 60 had stable Graves' hyperthyroidism. An independent validation cohort of 18 to 20 hyperthyroidism patients and about 15 patients who later progressed to ophthalmopathy tested prospective prediction of ophthalmopathy. For training and testing, the 100 or so patients in the discovery cohort were randomly divided in a 7:3 ratio. In more than five Graves' hyperthyroidism patients, the study also compared T-cell repertoires from thyroid tissue with T-cell repertoires from blood. After sampling, hyperthyroidism patients received methimazole starting at 30 mg daily, and ophthalmopathy patients received high-dose intravenous methylprednisolone. The paper describes TCR Vbeta CDR3 sequencing of fewer than 150 peripheral blood samples, made up of 43 ophthalmopathy patients, roughly 80 hyperthyroidism patients and approximately 17 progressor patients. General study outcomes and caveats: During validation, the model predicted progression to ophthalmopathy a median of approximately 7 months ahead of onset, with around 65% sensitivity and more than 72% specificity. A 13 V-J signature model separated ophthalmopathy from stable hyperthyroidism, with around 88% sensitivity and about 81% specificity in cross-validation and 80%/75% in testing. Blood samples also contained most of the expanded thyroid clonotypes (frequency above 0.001), which suggests that blood repertoires may reflect thyroid immune responses. No statistical method was used to fix the sample size in advance, and group allocation was not hidden from the investigators.

A word on this clonotype: The antigen it binds to is not known. No base quality values were provided; no much bigger clone lies one nucleotide off.

The CDR3 goes from the cysteine to the phenylalanine over 12 residues. CDR3 DNA only is kept here, 36 bases in frame from base 1. CDR1 SSHAT and CDR2 FNYEAQ are derived from the germline V gene (reference sequence). Ophthalmopathy patients had moderately to severely active disease, Clinical Activity Score of at least 3, NOSPECS grade of at least 4, and duration under 3 months. Exclusion was applied to patients with uncontrolled infections, other autoimmune diseases, pregnancy or lactation. Diagnoses were established on the basis of clinical symptoms, serum thyroxine and TRAb, thyroid ultrasound, and orbital computed tomography. PBMCs were separated from over 9 ml of fresh peripheral blood using Ficoll-Paque density gradient centrifugation. Trizol reagent was used to extract total RNA, and RNA quality was then checked on an Agilent 2100 Bioanalyzer. Amplification of TCR beta CDR3 regions was carried out from RNA transcripts. A first-round RT-PCR of the TCR CDR3 used the HTBI primer set with the Qiagen OneStep RT-PCR kit. Libraries were constructed in a second round of multiplex PCR, after which size selection and purification were carried out. Libraries were sequenced paired-end with 100 bp reads on an Illumina HiSeq2000. In the source study's methods: SOAPnuke was used to process the raw data, removing reads that contained adapters or uncalled bases, had a mean Phred below 15, or lacked an exact match to the constant primer or identifier. COPE v1.2.5 was used to merge high-quality paired reads, and clonotypes were defined as unique nucleotide sequences. MiTCR v1.1 was used to align the clonotypes against IMGT TRBV, TRBD and TRBJ reference segments. The analysis was restricted to V-J combinations with a frequency above 0.0001, which together covered roughly 99% of the repertoires. A TCS score was defined as the ratio between F50 (clonal expansion) and ExV (chaos), using BLOSUM62-based TCRdist between CDR3 peptides within each V-J. Welch's t-statistics and random forest reduced fewer than 550 V-J features to 13, which were used in a naive Bayes classifier (R e1071). TCRdb reprocessing: public reads trimmed at Q25 with fastp, clones called with MiXCR, in-frame beta chains kept. Each record represents a unique CDR3 protein, reported with the most common genes and DNA among its rows. The V and J calls reflect TCRdb's pipeline rather than the authors' work. For this sample the table gives more than 300,000 distinct CDR3 sequences, of which about 14% were detected only once. Together, the top ten hold 20% of the sample.

This sequence uses TRBV7-7 and TRBJ1-3; the D gene remains uncertain. The sample comprised blood. This receptor was taken from a woman under 40 with Graves' ophthalmopathy. The DNA sequence is TGTGCAATCAAGGGCTCTGGAAACACCATATATTTT. Translation gives CAIKGSGNTIYF.